This T cell receptor beta chain appears in the sequencing data of a study of blood T cell repertoires in COVID-19. Study-wide background: COVID-19 samples from acute and convalescent phases originated in the United States, Italy and Spain. Sources were T cells, B-cell-depleted T cells, or PBMCs; the material itself was cDNA or gDNA.

V lost 5 bases to trimming and J lost 5 bases; unmatched junction nucleotides: 16. This CDR3 has 17 amino acids. The germline CDR1 and CDR2 sequences are MDHEN and SYDVKM. Assay: immunoSEQ multiplex PCR; the TCRdb copy retains only in-frame clones and omits some. The table includes roughly 40,000 clones, around 80% detected once. This sequence originates from a man between 65 and 85 years old with acute or convalescent COVID-19. The chain is built from TRBV28 and TRBJ2-5, with 8 bases fitting TRBD1. Sequencing input: peripheral blood. The CDR3 is CASSTSRQGWVRETQYF. The CDR3 nucleotides are TGTGCCAGCAGTACTAGCCGACAGGGGTGGGTGAGGGAGACCCAGTACTTC.